This T cell receptor beta chain derives from a study of shared clonotypes between healthy human individuals. Overall study findings and caveats: Clonotypes which were not shared had lower generation probabilities than clonotypes that all four donors shared. Inspection by rarefaction showed sorted-subset sequencing to be incomplete despite large depth. When naive CD4 clonotypes were compared across a few donors, roughly 4.9% were shared.

Note on this clone: The antigen is unknown.

Negatively enriched CD4+ T cells were divided by CD45RA into naive and memory. Trimming took 5 bases from V and 2 from J; bases not matched to a gene: 2. The germline V gene has CDR1 MDHEN and CDR2 SYDVKM. This CDR3 is 15 amino acids long. The data were produced by immunoSEQ multiplex PCR, yet TCRdb's version contains in-frame clones alone and is incomplete. This sample has hundreds of thousands of clones, with less than 96% found just once. Sequenced material: naive CD4+ T cells sorted from blood. Subset defined: CD45RA+ positively selected. V gene TRBV28 combines with J gene TRBJ1-5, with 11 bases aligning to TRBD1. The receptor was isolated from a woman in her thirties in good health. CDR3 amino acids: CASSPGQGGNQPQHF. The CDR3 DNA reads TGTGCCAGCAGTCCGGGACAGGGGGGCAATCAGCCCCAGCATTTT.